Listed below are T cell receptor beta chains from one sample, sequenced in a study of cytomegalovirus exposure and HLA in healthy donors. Profiling relied on immunoSEQ multiplex PCR, and the TCRdb table lists in-frame clones only, not all of them. The sample has about 200,000 clones, about four fifths seen once. The sample was PBMCs. The receptor set was obtained from a boy younger than 10 in good health and CMV-seronegative. Both conserved end residues are trimmed from each CDR3. Fields, in order: V gene, J gene, CDR3 length, CDR3 protein.

v_call: TRBV7-9
j_call: TRBJ2-7
cdr3_length: 12
cdr3_aa: ASSYPGTGSEQY

v_call: TRBV7-3
j_call: TRBJ2-1
cdr3_length: 13
cdr3_aa: ASSLLAGGPNEQF

v_call: TRBV4-2
j_call: TRBJ1-2
cdr3_length: 14
cdr3_aa: ASSQDATGRSYGYT

v_call: TRBV5-1
j_call: TRBJ1-2
cdr3_length: 11
cdr3_aa: ASSSGQNYGYT

v_call: TRBV5-1
j_call: TRBJ2-1
cdr3_length: 12
cdr3_aa: ASFYGGAYNEQF

v_call: TRBV5-4
j_call: TRBJ2-1
cdr3_length: 13
cdr3_aa: ASSPSGGSYNEQF

v_call: TRBV18
j_call: TRBJ2-3
cdr3_length: 14
cdr3_aa: ASSPPLGGMPDTQY

v_call: TRBV5-8
j_call: TRBJ2-7
cdr3_length: 13
cdr3_aa: ASSLVQEGAYEQY

v_call: TRBV30
j_call: TRBJ1-3
cdr3_length: 13
cdr3_aa: ASQGKGPTGNTIY

v_call: TRBV29-1
j_call: TRBJ1-1
cdr3_length: 11
cdr3_aa: SVIEQANTEAF

v_call: TRBV6-5
j_call: TRBJ1-1
cdr3_length: 11
cdr3_aa: ASSLDRGTEAF

v_call: TRBV11-3
j_call: TRBJ1-2
cdr3_length: 17
cdr3_aa: ASSLDGTASRTSNYGYT

v_call: TRBV9
j_call: TRBJ1-1
cdr3_length: 14
cdr3_aa: ASSPHARTGGTEAF

v_call: TRBV7-9
j_call: TRBJ2-5
cdr3_length: 14
cdr3_aa: ASSAPRENYQETQY

v_call: TRBV6-1
j_call: TRBJ1-1
cdr3_length: 12
cdr3_aa: ASSAGQKYTEAF

v_call: TRBV5-5
j_call: TRBJ1-1
cdr3_length: 13
cdr3_aa: ASSLAGGAGLEAF

v_call: TRBV7-2
j_call: TRBJ1-5
cdr3_length: 12
cdr3_aa: ASSLDVSFQPQH

v_call: TRBV4-1
j_call: TRBJ1-3
cdr3_length: 15
cdr3_aa: ASSTRSTVLSGNTIY

v_call: TRBV11-2
j_call: TRBJ2-3
cdr3_length: 12
cdr3_aa: ASSPYRNTDTQY

v_call: TRBV7-9
j_call: TRBJ1-2
cdr3_length: 13
cdr3_aa: ASSSTDGGFRGYT

v_call: TRBV25-1
j_call: TRBJ1-1
cdr3_length: 10
cdr3_aa: ASSDRTTEAF

v_call: TRBV5-1
j_call: TRBJ1-2
cdr3_length: 12
cdr3_aa: ASSFSRGRAGYT

v_call: TRBV7-8
j_call: TRBJ2-7
cdr3_length: 13
cdr3_aa: ASSVSRTREGEQY

v_call: TRBV15
j_call: TRBJ2-5
cdr3_length: 14
cdr3_aa: ATGRGFWGDEETQY

v_call: TRBV4-3
j_call: TRBJ2-7
cdr3_length: 13
cdr3_aa: ASSQERGLNYEQY

v_call: TRBV5-6
j_call: TRBJ1-5
cdr3_length: 13
cdr3_aa: ASSDGWGANQPQH

v_call: TRBV5-1
j_call: TRBJ2-1
cdr3_length: 13
cdr3_aa: ASSEYQQGRNEQF

v_call: TRBV30
j_call: TRBJ1-1
cdr3_length: 13
cdr3_aa: AWSEGRRSNTEAF

v_call: TRBV13
j_call: TRBJ1-2
cdr3_length: 16
cdr3_aa: ASSSGRRTYIRGWLHT

v_call: TRBV4-2
j_call: TRBJ2-3
cdr3_length: 14
cdr3_aa: ASSQEVSSFTDTQY

v_call: TRBV7-3
j_call: TRBJ2-3
cdr3_length: 13
cdr3_aa: ASSLGGGRTDTQY

v_call: TRBV6-1
j_call: TRBJ1-1
cdr3_length: 14
cdr3_aa: ASSVAGNRVGTEAF

v_call: TRBV11-2
j_call: TRBJ1-2
cdr3_length: 11
cdr3_aa: ASSLDPFDGYT

v_call: TRBV7-2
j_call: TRBJ1-2
cdr3_length: 11
cdr3_aa: ASSLTGLDGYT

v_call: TRBV5-4
j_call: TRBJ2-7
cdr3_length: 10
cdr3_aa: ASSTDRYEQY

v_call: TRBV4-1
j_call: TRBJ2-5
cdr3_length: 12
cdr3_aa: ASSQGLLQETQY

v_call: TRBV11-2
j_call: TRBJ2-2
cdr3_length: 12
cdr3_aa: ASSLALYTGELF